A single sample gave rise to the 27 T cell receptor beta chains below, sequenced in a study of cytomegalovirus exposure and HLA in healthy donors. Primers: 60 Vbeta forward and 13 Jbeta reverse. Repertoires were generated with immunoSEQ multiplex PCR, while TCRdb's copy carries only in-frame clones and drops some. There are 200,000 to 300,000 clones in the sample; roughly 84% occur only once, and 0.24% lies in the top ten. Sample: PBMCs. The receptor source for this set is a girl aged 2-10 years in good health and CMV-seronegative.

This chain's CDR3 is CASKRTGEDNEQFF. Here the CDR3 DNA reads TGTGCCAGTAAGCGGACAGGGGAGGACAATGAGCAGTTCTTC. The chain carries TRBV19 and TRBJ2-1; 9 bases map to TRBD1. CDR1 LNHDA and CDR2 SQIVND come from the germline V gene (reference sequence). Trimming took 7 bases from V and 5 from J; bases not matched to a gene: 6. The CDR3 is 14 residues long.

The J gene is TRBJ1-3, the V gene TRBV6-5; 10 bases line up with TRBD1. Per germline, CDR1 MNHEY and CDR2 SVGAGI. V dropped 5 bases and J dropped 2; count of bases not matched to a gene: 3. The CDR3 sequence is 15 residues long. CDR3 amino acids: CASSPDRGPGNTIYF. The CDR3 region has the DNA TGTGCCAGCAGTCCCGACAGGGGGCCTGGAAACACCATATATTTT.

The chain links TRBV18 to TRBJ1-2; 9 nucleotides line up with TRBD1. Trimming at V came to 2 bases and at J to 1 base, leaving 8 bases not matched to a gene. The CDR3 is 17 residues long. Germline CDR1 KGHSH, CDR2 LQKENI. The CDR3, as DNA: TGTGCCAGCTCACCAACGGGACAGGGTAGCTTTAACTATGGCTACACCTTC. Protein sequence: CASSPTGQGSFNYGYTF.

This chain joins TRBV29-1 and TRBJ2-5, with D perhaps matching TRBD2 (7 bases). CDR1 is SQVTM and CDR2 is ANQGSEA in the germline V gene. The CDR3 is 13 amino acids. V was pared by 7 bases and J by 5 bases, with 17 bases between. The CDR3 is CSAQRGGGETQYF. The CDR3 DNA sequence: TGCAGCGCCCAACGTGGCGGGGGCGAGACCCAGTACTTC.

The chain couples TRBV13 to TRBJ2-3; no clear D. The CDR3 is 13 amino acids. The germline V gene has CDR1 PRHDT and CDR2 FYEKMQ (reference sequence). The V end was cut by 5 bases, the J end by 5 bases, with 11 bases between. The CDR3 here is CASSPQPGDTQYF. The CDR3 bases are TGTGCCAGCAGCCCCCAACCCGGAGATACGCAGTATTTT.

This sequence joins TRBV6-6 and TRBJ2-3, with D maybe TRBD2 (5 bases). The CDR3 spans 14 residues. Trimming took off 5 bases at V and 2 bases at J, with 11 bases between the two ends. Germline lookup yields CDR1 MNHNY and CDR2 SVGAGI (reference sequence). The CDR3 DNA is TGTGCCAGCAGTAGAGGGCCAAACACAGATACGCAGTATTTT. This sequence encodes CASSRGPNTDTQYF.

This chain joins TRBV5-4 and TRBJ1-2; possibly TRBD1 for D (5 bases). The germline V gene encodes CDR1 SGHNT and CDR2 YYREEE (reference sequence). The CDR3 has 18 amino acids. Trimming stripped 1 base from V and 3 bases from J, with 22 bases between. As DNA, the CDR3 is TGTGCCAGCAGCTTGCCAGGGAAGTACCCGAACTCCTACTATGGCTACACCTTC. Amino acids: CASSLPGKYPNSYYGYTF.

The gene calls are TRBV2 and TRBJ2-1; D is uncertain. Trimming took 8 bases from V and 2 from J, leaving 13 bases between them. Germline loops: CDR1 SNHLY, CDR2 FYNNEI. CDR3 size: 14 residues. The CDR3 loop is CASLRGSPYNEQFF. The CDR3 nucleotides are TGTGCCAGCTTGCGCGGATCCCCCTACAATGAGCAGTTCTTC.

The chain recombines TRBV20-1 with TRBJ2-1, with a weak D call TRBD2 (5 bases). CDR3 length equals 11 residues. Germline V gene lookup returns CDR1 DFQATT and CDR2 SNEGSKA (reference sequence). V was cut by 3 bases and J by 10 bases, with 10 bases left in between. The CDR3 sequence: CSASGGAEQFF. The CDR3 nucleotides read TGCAGTGCTAGTGGAGGAGCGGAGCAGTTCTTC.

The CDR3 sequence: CASSPRAGGIYNEQFF. As DNA, the CDR3 is TGTGCCAGCAGCCCCCGGGCAGGGGGGATCTACAATGAGCAGTTCTTC. This chain uses TRBV13 with TRBJ2-1; maybe TRBD1 (7 bases). The germline CDR1 and CDR2 sequences are PRHDT and FYEKMQ (reference sequence). Trimming shortened V by 5 bases and J by 3 bases, and 17 bases separated the two germline ends. This CDR3 contains 16 residues.

The chain uses TRBV5-8 and TRBJ2-7; D not resolved. The germline V gene encodes CDR1 SGHTS and CDR2 YDEGEE. V lost 6 bases and J 2 bases, leaving 15 bases between the germline ends. CDR3 size: 14 residues. The CDR3 bases are TGTGCCAGCACGCCAACACCATTCCCCTACGAGCAGTACTTC. This sequence encodes CASTPTPFPYEQYF.

The V and J genes are TRBV5-1 and TRBJ2-7; 10 positions match TRBD1. With 1 base clipped from V and 6 bases from J, the junction kept 7 bases outside the gene matches. The CDR3 totals 15 residues. In germline, CDR1 is SGHRS, CDR2 YFSETQ. The CDR3 region is CASSLSGTGVGEQYF. The CDR3 DNA is TGCGCCAGCAGCTTGTCGGGGACAGGGGTGGGCGAGCAGTACTTC.

The J gene is TRBJ2-1, the V gene TRBV27, with D possibly being TRBD2 (6 bases). This CDR3 spans 16 amino acids. Trimming pared 5 bases from V and 9 bases from J, leaving 23 bases between. Germline values: CDR1 MNHEY, CDR2 SMNVEV (reference sequence). DNA of the CDR3: TGTGCCAGCAGTCCCGGGACTCCGATGGTATTAGGTGAGCAGTTCTTC. Amino acids: CASSPGTPMVLGEQFF.

J is TRBJ1-2 and V is TRBV9; D not resolved. V shed 6 bases and J shed 2 bases, with 8 bases lying between them. The CDR3 loop spans 12 amino acids. Germline values: CDR1 SGDLS, CDR2 YYNGEE. CDR3 DNA: TGTGCCAGCAAGACACTCAACTATGGCTACACCTTC. It encodes CASKTLNYGYTF.

The chain combines TRBV5-6 with TRBJ2-7; 11 nucleotides match TRBD2. J lost 4 bases, V lost 4 bases, and 7 bases had no gene match. The germline V gene has CDR1 SGHDT and CDR2 YYEEEE. The CDR3 is 15 amino acids. The CDR3 DNA follows: TGTGCCAGCAGCCCCAGACTAGCGGGATTGTACGAGCAGTACTTC. Its protein is CASSPRLAGLYEQYF.

V is TRBV6-4 and J is TRBJ1-2; 10 bases match TRBD1. There are 15 residues in the CDR3. Germline V gene lookup returns CDR1 MRHNA and CDR2 SNTAGT. V dropped 8 bases and J dropped 3; count of bases not matched to a gene: 9. The CDR3 DNA is TGTGCCAGCTCCCATGGACAGGGGGATCACTATGGCTACACCTTC. The encoded protein is CASSHGQGDHYGYTF.

The gene calls are TRBV19 and TRBJ1-4; 10 nucleotides match TRBD1. The CDR3 spans 15 residues. Unmatched junction bases numbered 7, after V lost 4 bases and J lost 8 bases. Germline lookup yields CDR1 LNHDA and CDR2 SQIVND (reference sequence). Here the CDR3 reads CASSKGQGLEEKLFF. CDR3 sequence (DNA): TGTGCCAGTAGTAAGGGACAGGGGTTAGAGGAAAAACTGTTTTTT. Full variable domain (missing parts from reference TRBV19 and TRBJ1-4): DGGITQSPKYLFRKEGQNVTLSCEQNLNHDAMYWYRQDPGQGLRLIYYSQIVNDFQKGDIAEGYSVSREKKESFPLTVTSAQKNPTAFYLCASSKGQGLEEKLFFGSGTQLSVL.

The V call is TRBV5-6, the J call TRBJ2-7, with 10 bases that match TRBD1. Per the germline V gene, CDR1 is SGHDT and CDR2 is YYEEEE. The CDR3 covers 13 residues. With 3 bases clipped from V and 6 bases from J, the junction kept 3 bases outside the gene matches. Here the CDR3 reads CASSSDRGREQYF. CDR3 DNA sequence: TGTGCCAGCAGCTCCGACAGGGGGCGCGAGCAGTACTTC.

A few counts support this clone. The chain is built from TRBV6-6 and TRBJ2-1; 7 nucleotides match TRBD2. Trimming at V came to 8 bases and at J to 7 bases, leaving 14 bases not matched to a gene. Germline V gene sequence: CDR1 MNHNY, CDR2 SVGAGI (reference sequence). This CDR3 has 15 amino acids. CDR3 in amino acids: CASSSRTSKMNEQFF. CDR3 bases: TGTGCCAGCTCCTCCCGGACTAGTAAAATGAATGAGCAGTTCTTC.

The J gene is TRBJ2-1, the V gene TRBV7-3; no firm D call. Germline values: CDR1 SGHTA, CDR2 FQGTGA. The CDR3 is 13 residues long. Trimming removed 5 bases at V and 4 bases at J, with 9 bases between. The CDR3 loop is CASSHELYNEQFF. CDR3 DNA: TGTGCCAGCAGCCACGAGCTATACAATGAGCAGTTCTTC.

The chain combines TRBV19 with TRBJ1-5; 7 nucleotides align to TRBD1. Germline values: CDR1 LNHDA, CDR2 SQIVND (reference sequence). The V gene end was trimmed by 7 bases and the J gene end by 2 bases; junction bases not matched to a gene: 5. This CDR3 region has 14 residues. The CDR3 spells CASIKGAGNQPQHF. In DNA form, the CDR3 reads TGTGCCAGTATCAAGGGGGCGGGCAATCAGCCCCAGCATTTT.

The CDR3 DNA sequence: TGCGCCAGCAGACCAGGGAGCGGGGAGACCCAGTACTTC. This encodes CASRPGSGETQYF. The chain uses TRBV5-1 and TRBJ2-5; tentatively, D is TRBD2 (6 bases). V lost 5 bases to trimming and J lost 5 bases, with 13 bases between them. The CDR3 runs 13 residues. In germline, CDR1 is SGHRS, CDR2 YFSETQ.

This chain uses TRBV6-5 with TRBJ2-2, with D possibly matching TRBD1 (6 bases). CDR3 length equals 15 residues. Trimming took off 4 bases at V and 6 bases at J, with 15 bases between the two ends. CDR1 MNHEY and CDR2 SVGAGI come from the germline V gene. The CDR3 nucleotides read TGTGCCAGCAGTTCATCGGGGACATACGCCGGGGAGCTGTTTTTT. Encoded protein: CASSSSGTYAGELFF.

This chain joins TRBV7-9 and TRBJ2-5, with D possibly being TRBD1 (5 bases). CDR1 and CDR2 from the germline V gene are SEHNR and FQNEAQ (reference sequence). The CDR3 consists of 16 residues. Trimming cost V 2 bases and J 5 bases, with 18 bases left between them. The CDR3 sequence: CASSLRWGGLAETQYF. CDR3 in DNA: TGTGCCAGCAGCTTAAGGTGGGGCGGCTTGGCGGAGACCCAGTACTTC. Full variable domain (missing parts from reference TRBV7-9 and TRBJ2-5): DTGVSQNPRHKITKRGQNVTFRCDPISEHNRLYWYRQTLGQGPEFLTYFQNEAQLEKSRLLSDRFSAERPKGSFSTLEIQRTEQGDSAMYLCASSLRWGGLAETQYFGPGTRLLVL.

The chain links TRBV6-5 to TRBJ1-6; D is unclear. Germline V CDR1 and CDR2: MNHEY, SVGAGI. Trimming cost V 6 bases and J 2 bases, with 11 bases left between them. There are 15 residues in the CDR3. CDR3 residues: CASRPVITYNSPLHF. DNA of the CDR3: TGTGCCAGCAGGCCAGTTATCACCTATAATTCACCCCTCCACTTT.

V and J are TRBV6-5 and TRBJ2-3, with 9 bases that match TRBD2. The CDR3 has 13 residues. Germline CDR1 and CDR2: MNHEY and SVGAGI. Trimming took 2 bases from V and 8 from J; bases not matched to a gene: 2. The CDR3 spells CASSYQLAGTQYF. The CDR3, as DNA: TGTGCCAGCAGTTACCAACTAGCGGGTACGCAGTATTTT.

V and J are TRBV19 and TRBJ1-5; tentative D call: TRBD1 (5 bases). From germline, CDR1 is LNHDA and CDR2 SQIVND (reference sequence). The length of the CDR3 is 15 residues. The V end was cut by 4 bases, the J end by 1 base, with 11 bases between. CDR3: CASSRVGGSNQPQHF. Here the CDR3 DNA reads TGTGCCAGTAGTAGGGTTGGGGGGAGCAATCAGCCCCAGCATTTT.